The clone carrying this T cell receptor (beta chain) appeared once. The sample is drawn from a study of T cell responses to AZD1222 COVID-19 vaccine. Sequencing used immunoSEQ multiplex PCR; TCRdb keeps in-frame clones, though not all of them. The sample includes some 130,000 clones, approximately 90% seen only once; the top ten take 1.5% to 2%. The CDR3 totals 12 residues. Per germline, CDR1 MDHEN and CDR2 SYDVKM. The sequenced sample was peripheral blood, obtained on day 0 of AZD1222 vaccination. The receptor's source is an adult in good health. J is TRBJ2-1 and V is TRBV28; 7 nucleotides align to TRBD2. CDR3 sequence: CGAGGRVGEQFF. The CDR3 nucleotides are TGTGGAGCAGGAGGGAGGGTCGGTGAGCAGTTCTTC.